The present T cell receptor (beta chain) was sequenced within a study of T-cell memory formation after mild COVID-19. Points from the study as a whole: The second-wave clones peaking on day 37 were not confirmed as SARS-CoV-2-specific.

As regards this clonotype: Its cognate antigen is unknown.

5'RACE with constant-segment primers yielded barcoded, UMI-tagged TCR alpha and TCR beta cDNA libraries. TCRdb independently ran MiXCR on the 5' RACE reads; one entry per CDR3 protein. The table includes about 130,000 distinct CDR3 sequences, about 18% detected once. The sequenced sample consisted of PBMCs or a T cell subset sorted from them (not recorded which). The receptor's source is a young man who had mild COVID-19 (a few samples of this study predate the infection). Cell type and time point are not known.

For the CDR3, the DNA is TGTGCCAGCAGCCGAGGGGGCACTGAAGCTTTCTTT. It encodes CASSRGGTEAFF. V gene TRBV6-6 combines with J gene TRBJ1-1; D is perhaps TRBD1 (6 bases). Germline values: CDR1 MNHNY, CDR2 SVGAGI (reference sequence). There are 12 residues in the CDR3. V lost 6 bases and J lost 4, with 9 bases in between.